A selection of T cell receptor beta chains follows, all from one sample in a study of cytomegalovirus exposure and HLA in healthy donors. Method: immunoSEQ multiplex PCR; TCRdb's copy keeps in-frame clones and lacks some. Seen here are 150,000 to 250,000 clones, around 80% observed once, and the top ten hold approximately 2%. The sample taken for sequencing was PBMCs. The receptors derive from a man aged 30-40 years in good health and CMV-seronegative. The conserved cysteine and the conserved F or W are not part of the CDR3 here.

TRBJ1-2 | TRBV7-9 | ASRKWDREIYGYT
TRBJ1-2 | TRBV29-1 | SVYARRPTGDRGYT
TRBJ2-7 | TRBV6-1 | ASIRYRDHEQY
TRBJ1-1 | TRBV6-5 | ASSYRGENTEAF
TRBJ1-1 | TRBV5-1 | ASSFGDMNTEAF
TRBJ2-1 | TRBV9 | ASSVVSDPVNEQF
TRBJ1-4 | TRBV7-9 | ASTSRGGVGEKLF
TRBJ2-1 | TRBV5-1 | ASSFGEHYRRNEQF
TRBJ2-1 | TRBV7-6 | ASSLVGGGQGYIEQF
TRBJ2-7 | TRBV6-1 | ASMSGTGGLYEQY
TRBJ2-1 | TRBV1 | TSRQTSGRAGEQF
TRBJ2-1 | TRBV28 | ASKNSERTSGRSGEQF
TRBJ1-1 | TRBV9 | ASSPRTEPMNTEAF
TRBJ2-3 | TRBV2 | ASSEGGASTDTQY
TRBJ1-1 | TRBV5-4 | ASSLAEQMNTEAF
TRBJ1-1 | TRBV7-3 | ASTIGTGTAEAF
TRBJ1-1 | TRBV6-5 | ASTHGGEDTF
TRBJ2-7 | TRBV29-1 | SVYLRGTGQGAYEQY
TRBJ2-3 | TRBV9 | ASSVSGLAGVADTQY
TRBJ2-7 | TRBV27 | ASSLSQGPSYEQY
TRBJ1-1 | TRBV23-1 | ASSRPRGPEAF
TRBJ2-7 | TRBV4-1 | ASSQEYRVYEQY
TRBJ2-7 | TRBV28 | ASSLQTYEQY
TRBJ2-7 | TRBV7-9 | ASSPPGAGGREQY
TRBJ1-4 | TRBV28 | ASSLRGKFQEKLF
TRBJ2-6 | TRBV30 | AWSRRGGGANVLT
TRBJ1-1 | TRBV7-2 | ASSSHMNTEAF
TRBJ2-3 | TRBV6-1 | ASSDQAGGIDTQY
TRBJ2-7 | TRBV18 | ASSTNRDSEQY
TRBJ1-1 | TRBV19 | ASQGRYTEAF
TRBJ1-5 | TRBV4-1 | ASSPRFTGGQPQH
TRBJ2-5 | TRBV15 | ATSVGTAQETQY
TRBJ2-3 | TRBV6-6 | ASNTGFGTDTQY
TRBJ2-7 | TRBV18 | ASTVAGAREQY
TRBJ2-3 | TRBV10-1 | ASSEGLGLAGAETDTQY
TRBJ2-5 | TRBV28 | ASSSEQGAYETQY
TRBJ2-1 | TRBV5-1 | ASSLLRGTSYNEQF